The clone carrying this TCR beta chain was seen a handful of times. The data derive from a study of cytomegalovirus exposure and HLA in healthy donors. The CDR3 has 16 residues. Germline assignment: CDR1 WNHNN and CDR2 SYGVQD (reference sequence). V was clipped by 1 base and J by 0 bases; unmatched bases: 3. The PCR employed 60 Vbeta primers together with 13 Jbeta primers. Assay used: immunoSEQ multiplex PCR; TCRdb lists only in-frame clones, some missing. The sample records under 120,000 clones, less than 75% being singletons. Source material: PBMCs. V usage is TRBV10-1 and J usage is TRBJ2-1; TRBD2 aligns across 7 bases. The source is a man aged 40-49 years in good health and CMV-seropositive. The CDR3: CASSEYGGSSYNEQFF. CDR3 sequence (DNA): TGCGCCAGCAGTGAGTACGGCGGGAGCTCCTACAATGAGCAGTTCTTC.